Listed here is a single T cell receptor (beta chain). A read error is possible here, since a much larger clone lies one base away. This sample was included in a study of prognosis after radiotherapy for stage I lung cancer. TCR beta CDR3 was amplified from genomic DNA by two-round multiplex PCR. Initially, in first-round PCR, primers specific to each TRBV and TRBJ gene were used. TCRdb ran MiXCR on the multiplex PCR reads and lists one entry per CDR3 protein. The sample lists around 20,000 distinct CDR3 sequences; around 50% were seen once. The CDR3 sequence is 13 residues long. J lost 7 bases, V lost 5 bases, and 4 bases had no gene match. The germline V gene encodes CDR1 MNHEY and CDR2 SMNVEV (reference sequence).

Source: PBMCs, taken before or after stereotactic body radiation therapy (not recorded which). The chain joins TRBV27 to TRBJ2-3, with TRBD2 identical over 9 bases. This sequence was found in a donor of 50 years or more with non-small cell lung cancer. CDR3 protein: CASSAGGGYTQYF. The CDR3 nucleotides read TGTGCCAGCAGTGCGGGAGGGGGGTATACGCAGTATTTT.